These 3 T cell receptor beta chains were all obtained from the same sample, sequenced in a study of T cell changes during pregnancy in multiple sclerosis (dated by TCRdb to between 2017 and 2020). Receptor amplification or capture employed the immunoSEQ multiplex PCR assay. Drawn from immuneACCESS, this table holds only the in-frame rearrangements with V and J called that TCRdb kept. Clones are partly lost; checked studies trace under half to an unresolved V gene and leave the rest unexplained. The table for this sample lists roughly 60,000 clones; about 90% of them were counted only once. The ten largest clonotypes hold roughly 0.7% of the sample. The sample was CD4+ T cells from peripheral blood mononuclear cells, taken in the first trimester of pregnancy. The receptors originated from a female donor with multiple sclerosis, enrolled in a pregnancy study.

J is TRBJ2-7 and V is TRBV4-1, with 9 bases identical to TRBD2. Losses at the gene ends were 0 bases for V and 1 base for J; bases not matched to a gene: 7. CDR1 is MGHRA, CDR2 YSYEKL, per germline. The CDR3 has 17 residues. DNA for the CDR3: TGCGCCAGCAGCCAAGATCCGAGCGGGGGGTCATCCTACGAGCAGTACTTC. It encodes CASSQDPSGGSSYEQYF.

The chain links TRBV5-1 to TRBJ1-5; TRBD1 might be the D (5 bases). The CDR3 is 14 amino acids. Trimming left V 5 bases short and J 6 bases short, with 15 bases between. The V gene's germline CDR1 is SGHRS and CDR2 YFSETQ. Here the CDR3 DNA reads TGCGCCAGCAGTTCAGGGTCAGACGGTCAGCCCCAGCATTTT. This sequence encodes CASSSGSDGQPQHF.

The V gene is TRBV4-1, the J gene TRBJ2-3; the match to TRBD2 covers 11 bases. The CDR3 is made up of 16 amino acids. V trimming: 3 bases; J trimming: 1 base; junction bases outside the gene matches: 3. The germline gives CDR1 MGHRA, CDR2 YSYEKL. DNA for the CDR3: TGCGCCAGCAGCCACCAACTAGCGGGGGGCACAGATACGCAGTATTTT. This gives the protein CASSHQLAGGTDTQYF.